This T cell receptor beta chain stems from a study of OX40 agonist ivuxolimab in advanced cancers. As for the study in general: Ivuxolimab, which patients received intravenously every 2 weeks, was dosed at 0.01 to 10 mg/kg. Dose-escalation cases comprised hepatocellular carcinoma, melanoma, renal cell or head and neck cancer.

The data were produced by immunoSEQ multiplex PCR, yet TCRdb's version contains in-frame clones alone and is incomplete. The data hold some 50,000 clones, with 85% to 90% observed a single time. Blood sampling took place at baseline, cycle 4 day 1, and cycle 7 day 1. This CDR3 contains 15 residues. The V gene's germline CDR1 is SGHVS and CDR2 FNYEAQ. V trimming: 0 bases; J trimming: 6 bases; junction bases outside the gene matches: 7. The gene calls are TRBV7-6 and TRBJ2-7; 8 nucleotides match TRBD2. Sample: CD4+ or CD8+ T cells sorted from blood, taken in a trial of the OX40 agonist ivuxolimab. The TCR originated in an adult with an advanced solid tumor such as melanoma, head and neck, liver or kidney cancer. The DNA for the CDR3 is TGTGCCAGCAGCTTAGCCGGGACTAGTAGCGCCGAGCAGTACTTC. Protein product: CASSLAGTSSAEQYF. Supplemented by reference TRBV7-6 and TRBJ2-7, the full variable domain reads GAGVSQSPRYKVTKRGQDVALRCDPISGHVSLYWYRQALGQGPEFLTYFNYEAQQDKSGLPNDRFSAERPEGSISTLTIQRTEQRDSAMYRCASSLAGTSSAEQYFGPGTRLTVT.